Below, one T cell receptor (beta chain) is given with its context. This sample was included in a study of blood T cell repertoires in COVID-19. Study in general: Acute and convalescent COVID-19 samples came from the United States, Italy and Spain. Sample material is recorded as cDNA or gDNA derived from T cells, B-cell-depleted T cells, or PBMCs.

In the study's own analysis: Reference gene primer amplification yielded estimated nucleated cell counts. TCRdb's copy holds only in-frame clones and misses some; the assay was immunoSEQ multiplex PCR. V and J calls and clone size are given by that table; D and trimming were obtained from the DNA. The sample comprises fewer than 80,000 clones, around 90% of which are singletons, and roughly 1% rests with the top ten. The length of the CDR3 is 14 residues. V lost 3 bases to trimming and J lost 7 bases, with 10 bases between them. CDR1 and CDR2 from the germline V gene are MRHNA and SNTAGT. V usage is TRBV6-4 and J usage is TRBJ1-6; D remains ambiguous. Sample: peripheral blood. The receptor was derived from a man in his 70s with acute or convalescent COVID-19. CDR3 sequence: CASSESQRNSPLHF. CDR3 sequence (DNA): TGTGCCAGCAGTGAGTCCCAGAGGAATTCACCCCTCCACTTT.